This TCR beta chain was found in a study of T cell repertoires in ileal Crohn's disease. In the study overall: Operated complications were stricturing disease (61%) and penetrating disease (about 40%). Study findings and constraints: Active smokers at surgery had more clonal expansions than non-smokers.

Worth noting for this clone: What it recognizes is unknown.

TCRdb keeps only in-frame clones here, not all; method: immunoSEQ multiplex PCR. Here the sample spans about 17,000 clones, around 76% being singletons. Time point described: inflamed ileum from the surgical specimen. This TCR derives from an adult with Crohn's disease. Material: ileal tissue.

In nucleotides, the CDR3 is TGTGCCAGTAGTGGGGGCCTTGGGAACACTGAAGCTTTCTTT. Encoded protein: CASSGGLGNTEAFF. The chain employs TRBV19 and TRBJ1-1; weak D call: TRBD1 (6 bases). V lost 5 bases and J 1 base, leaving 11 bases between the germline ends. This CDR3 contains 14 residues. Germline V CDR1 and CDR2: LNHDA, SQIVND (reference sequence).